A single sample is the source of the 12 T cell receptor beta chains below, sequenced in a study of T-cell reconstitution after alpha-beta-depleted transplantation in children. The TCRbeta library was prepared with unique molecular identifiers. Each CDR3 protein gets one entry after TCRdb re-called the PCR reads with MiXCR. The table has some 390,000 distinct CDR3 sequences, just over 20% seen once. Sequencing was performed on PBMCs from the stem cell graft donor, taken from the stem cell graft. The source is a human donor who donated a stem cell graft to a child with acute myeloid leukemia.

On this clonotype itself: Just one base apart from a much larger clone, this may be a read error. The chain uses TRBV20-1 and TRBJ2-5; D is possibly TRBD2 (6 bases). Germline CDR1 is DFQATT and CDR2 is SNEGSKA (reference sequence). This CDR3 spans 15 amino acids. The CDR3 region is CSARDSRVGEETLYF. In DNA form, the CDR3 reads TGCAGTGCTAGAGATTCGAGGGTAGGGGAGGAGACCCTGTACTTC.

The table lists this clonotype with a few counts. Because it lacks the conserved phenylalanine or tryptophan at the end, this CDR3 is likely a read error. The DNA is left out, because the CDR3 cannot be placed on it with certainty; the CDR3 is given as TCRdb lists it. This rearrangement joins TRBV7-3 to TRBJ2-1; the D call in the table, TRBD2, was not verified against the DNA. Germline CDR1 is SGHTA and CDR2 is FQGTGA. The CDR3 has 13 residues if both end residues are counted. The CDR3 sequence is CASSLGEGGLRSI.

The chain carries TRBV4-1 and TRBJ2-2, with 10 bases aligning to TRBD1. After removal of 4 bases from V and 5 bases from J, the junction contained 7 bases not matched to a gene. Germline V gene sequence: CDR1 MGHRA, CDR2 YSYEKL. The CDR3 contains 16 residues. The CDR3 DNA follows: TGCGCCAGCAGCCGACAGGGGGCGGTTGGAACCGGGGAGCTGTTTTTT. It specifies CASSRQGAVGTGELFF.

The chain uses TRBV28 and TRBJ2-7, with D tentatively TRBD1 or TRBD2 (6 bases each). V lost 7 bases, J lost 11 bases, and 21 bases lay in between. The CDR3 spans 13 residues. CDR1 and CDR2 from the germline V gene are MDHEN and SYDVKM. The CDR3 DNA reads TGTGCCAGCACCATCCTAGCCGGGGGCCCTAAGTACTTC. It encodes CASTILAGGPKYF.

Written as DNA, the CDR3 is TGTGCCAGCAGCGTACAGGGGGGCAATCAGCCCCAGCATTTT. Translation: CASSVQGGNQPQHF. The rearrangement joins TRBV12-3 or TRBV12-4 to TRBJ1-5; 8 bases match TRBD1. This CDR3 has 14 residues. Trimming cost V 6 bases and J 2 bases; bases outside gene matches: 3.

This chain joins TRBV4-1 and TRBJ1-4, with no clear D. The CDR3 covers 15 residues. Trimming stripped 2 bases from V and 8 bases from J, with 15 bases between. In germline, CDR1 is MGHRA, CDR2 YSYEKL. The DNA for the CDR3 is TGCGCCAGCAGCCAAAGAGCCTCTGAGGAAGAAAAACTGTTTTTT. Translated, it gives CASSQRASEEEKLFF.

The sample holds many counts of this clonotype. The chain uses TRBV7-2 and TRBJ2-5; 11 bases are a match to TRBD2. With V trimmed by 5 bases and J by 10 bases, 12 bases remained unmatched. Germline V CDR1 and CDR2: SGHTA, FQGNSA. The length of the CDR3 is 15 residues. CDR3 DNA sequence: TGTGCCAGCAGCCCACGGACTAGCGGGCGGAGGGTCCAGTACTTC. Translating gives CASSPRTSGRRVQYF.

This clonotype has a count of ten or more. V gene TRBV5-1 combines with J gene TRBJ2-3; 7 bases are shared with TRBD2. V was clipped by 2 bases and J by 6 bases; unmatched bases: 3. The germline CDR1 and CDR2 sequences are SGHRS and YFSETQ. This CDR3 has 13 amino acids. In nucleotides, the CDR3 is TGCGCCAGCAGCTTCTCGCGGGGGGATACGCAGTATTTT. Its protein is CASSFSRGDTQYF. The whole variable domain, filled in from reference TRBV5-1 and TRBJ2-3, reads KAGVTQTPRYLIKTRGQQVTLSCSPISGHRSVSWYQQTPGQGLQFLFEYFSETQRNKGNFPGRFSGRQFSNSRSEMNVSTLELGDSALYLCASSFSRGDTQYFGPGTRLTVL.

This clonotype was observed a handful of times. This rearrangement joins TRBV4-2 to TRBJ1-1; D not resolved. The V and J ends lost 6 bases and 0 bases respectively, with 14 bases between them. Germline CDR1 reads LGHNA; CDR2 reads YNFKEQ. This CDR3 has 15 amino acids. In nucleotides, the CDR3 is TGTGCCAGCAGACCCCGTTTGGCTGTGAACACTGAAGCTTTCTTT. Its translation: CASRPRLAVNTEAFF.

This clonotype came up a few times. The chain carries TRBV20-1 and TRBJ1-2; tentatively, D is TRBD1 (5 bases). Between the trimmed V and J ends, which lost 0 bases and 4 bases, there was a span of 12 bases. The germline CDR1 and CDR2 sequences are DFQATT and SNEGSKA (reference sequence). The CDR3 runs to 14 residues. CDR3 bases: TGCAGTGCTAGAGACCTCCGGGACCCCTATGGCTACACCTTC. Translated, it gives CSARDLRDPYGYTF.

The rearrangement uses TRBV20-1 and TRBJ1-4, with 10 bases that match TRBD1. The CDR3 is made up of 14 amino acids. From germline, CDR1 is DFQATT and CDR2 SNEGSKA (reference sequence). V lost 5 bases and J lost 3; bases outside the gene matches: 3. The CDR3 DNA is TGCAGTGCTGAGACAGGGGGCTCTAATGAAAAACTGTTTTTT. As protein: CSAETGGSNEKLFF.

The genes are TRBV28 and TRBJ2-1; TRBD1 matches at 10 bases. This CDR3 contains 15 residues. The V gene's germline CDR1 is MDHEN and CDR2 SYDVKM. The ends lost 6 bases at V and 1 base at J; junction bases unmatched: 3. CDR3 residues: CASRDRGVSYNEQFF. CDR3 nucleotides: TGTGCCAGCAGGGACAGGGGGGTATCCTACAATGAGCAGTTCTTC.